This entry lists 24 T cell receptor beta chains sequenced from one sample in a study of T cell repertoires in cytomegalovirus infection. TCRdb re-called the reads with MiXCR, one entry per CDR3 protein. The table records about 490,000 distinct CDR3 sequences, about 15% of them present only once. The material sequenced was CD8+ T cells from PBMCs. The receptor source for this set is a human donor in good health (CMV status not recorded). Some clones in this sample may be carry-over from other donors' samples.

The V and J genes are TRBV27 and TRBJ1-1; possible D gene TRBD1, 5 bases. The V and J ends lost 4 bases and 8 bases respectively, with 20 bases between them. This CDR3 comprises 15 residues. In germline, CDR1 is MNHEY, CDR2 SMNVEV (reference sequence). This chain's CDR3 is CASSSSTGGYREAFF. CDR3 sequence (DNA): TGTGCCAGCAGTTCGAGTACTGGGGGATATAGGGAAGCTTTCTTT.

This clonotype has at least ten counts. At one end, the junction sequence differs from germline, possibly due to a read error. The chain is built from TRBV7-7 and TRBJ2-7; D is perhaps TRBD1 or TRBD2 (5 bases each). The CDR3 covers 15 residues. CDR1 is SSHAT, CDR2 FNYEAQ, per germline (reference sequence). This CDR3 is CASSLRYGASYEQYF. CDR3 nucleotides: TGTGCTAGCAGCTTAAGATACGGGGCCTCCTACGAGCAGTACTTC.

The V call is TRBV6-1, the J call TRBJ2-1, with TRBD2 identical over 11 bases. The CDR3 consists of 15 residues. Germline loops: CDR1 MNHNS, CDR2 SASEGT. The junction had 4 bases not matched to a gene; V was cut back by 6 bases and J by 3 bases. Here the CDR3 reads CASRTLAGVYNEQFF. In nucleotides, the CDR3 is TGTGCCAGCAGGACACTAGCGGGGGTCTACAATGAGCAGTTCTTC.

This clonotype was counted many times. The V and J genes are TRBV7-9 and TRBJ1-6; 7 bases are a match to TRBD1. CDR1 SEHNR and CDR2 FQNEAQ come from the germline V gene (reference sequence). Trimming at V came to 3 bases and at J to 2 bases, leaving 4 bases not matched to a gene. The CDR3 consists of 16 residues. Here the CDR3 reads CASSFRDSPYNSPLHF. Written as DNA, the CDR3 is TGTGCCAGCAGCTTCCGGGACAGTCCCTATAATTCACCCCTCCACTTT. The full variable domain, rest sourced from reference TRBV7-9 and TRBJ1-6, is DTGVSQNPRHKITKRGQNVTFRCDPISEHNRLYWYRQTLGQGPEFLTYFQNEAQLEKSRLLSDRFSAERPKGSFSTLEIQRTEQGDSAMYLCASSFRDSPYNSPLHFGNGTRLTVT.

The table lists this clonotype with a count of one. One junction end does not reproduce the germline sequence, and a read error may be involved. The chain combines TRBV19 with TRBJ2-2; possible D gene TRBD2, 5 bases. Germline CDR1 is LNHDA and CDR2 is SQIVND (reference sequence). CDR3 size: 12 residues. CDR3 DNA sequence: TGTGCCAGTACTCGAGACACCGGGGTGCTGTTTTTT. It codes for CASTRDTGVLFF.

Ten or more counts support this clonotype. This chain uses TRBV6-2 or TRBV6-3 with TRBJ2-7, with 8 bases matching TRBD1. Germline V lookup: CDR1 MNHEY, CDR2 SVGEGT. V lost 6 bases to trimming and J lost 3 bases; unmatched junction nucleotides: 13. This CDR3 spans 16 amino acids. The CDR3, as DNA: TGTGCCAGCAGCCCTACGGGACAGGAACAAATCTACGAGCAGTACTTC. This translates into CASSPTGQEQIYEQYF.

The rearrangement uses TRBV7-9 and TRBJ2-7; a weak D match, TRBD2 (5 bases). The V gene's germline CDR1 is SEHNR and CDR2 FQNEAQ (reference sequence). Trimming cost V 1 base and J 4 bases, with 8 bases left between them. The CDR3 has 13 amino acids. The DNA of the CDR3 is TGTGCCAGCAGCTTAGAGGACTTATACGAGCAGTACTTC. Protein sequence: CASSLEDLYEQYF.

This chain links TRBV6-6 with TRBJ2-7, with 9 bases lining up with TRBD1. The V and J ends lost 6 bases and 5 bases, in that order; junction bases with no gene match: 5. In germline, CDR1 is MNHNY, CDR2 SVGAGI (reference sequence). This CDR3 spans 13 amino acids. In DNA form, the CDR3 reads TGTGCCAGCAGGGACAGGGGTCCAGACGAGCAGTACTTC. Translating it yields CASRDRGPDEQYF.

The CDR3 DNA reads as TGCGCCAGCAGCCAAGACTCTTTGGACGGCCGGGGGCCCCAGCATTTT. Translating it yields CASSQDSLDGRGPQHF. The gene calls are TRBV4-1 and TRBJ1-5; D unresolved. Germline loops: CDR1 MGHRA, CDR2 YSYEKL. CDR3 length equals 16 residues. V was pared by 0 bases and J by 9 bases, with 18 bases between.

This chain connects TRBV9 to TRBJ2-3, with D perhaps TRBD1 or TRBD2 (5 bases each). The V end lost 0 bases, the J end lost 2 bases, and 10 bases lay between the germline ends. The CDR3 consists of 15 residues. From germline, CDR1 is SGDLS and CDR2 YYNGEE. The CDR3 DNA reads as TGTGCCAGCAGCGTAGGTGGGACCCTCACAGATACGCAGTATTTT. Translation gives CASSVGGTLTDTQYF.

This clonotype was seen only a few times. V and J are TRBV7-9 and TRBJ1-3; 7 nucleotides match TRBD1. The junction had 6 bases not matched to a gene; V was cut back by 6 bases and J by 1 base. CDR3 size: 15 residues. Germline V CDR1 and CDR2: SEHNR, FQNEAQ (reference sequence). The CDR3 sequence is CASRWEGASGNTIYF. The CDR3, as DNA: TGTGCCAGCAGGTGGGAGGGGGCATCTGGAAACACCATATATTTT.

Concerning this clonotype itself: This could be a read error, since a much larger clone is one nucleotide away. The missing conserved phenylalanine or tryptophan at the end of this CDR3 makes a read error likely. This chain uses TRBV28 with TRBJ2-5, with D unresolved. The length of the CDR3 is 15 residues. The germline V and J ends were trimmed by 5 bases and 1 base, with 14 bases remaining between them. The germline V gene has CDR1 MDHEN and CDR2 SYDVKM. The CDR3 reads CASSPSVRIQETQYL. DNA of the CDR3: TGTGCCAGCAGTCCCTCAGTCCGGATCCAAGAGACCCAGTACTTA.

This clonotype was recorded at least ten times. The chain uses TRBV4-1 and TRBJ2-5, with D tentatively TRBD2 (5 bases). Per the germline V gene, CDR1 is MGHRA and CDR2 is YSYEKL. V lost 1 base and J 5 bases, leaving 11 bases between the germline ends. The CDR3 length is 14 residues. CDR3 DNA sequence: TGCGCCAGCAGCCAAGTAGACGAGGGCGAGACCCAGTACTTC. Translation: CASSQVDEGETQYF.

About this clonotype: Being one base from a much bigger clone, this may be a read error. The rearrangement joins TRBV7-4 to TRBJ1-2; a possible D gene is TRBD1 (5 bases). Germline V lookup: CDR1 SGHVT, CDR2 SQSDAQ. This CDR3 has 14 residues. CDR3 region: CASRRTGQGYVYTF. The DNA of the CDR3 is TGTGCCAGCAGAAGGACGGGGCAGGGATATGTCTACACCTTC.

This clonotype was observed a few times. The chain links TRBV14 to TRBJ2-5, with TRBD2 matching over 10 bases. CDR1 is SGHDN, CDR2 FVKESK, per germline. The CDR3 runs to 16 residues. Trimming at V came to 3 bases and at J to 5 bases, leaving 9 bases not matched to a gene. CDR3 in DNA: TGTGCCAGCAGCCAGCTACTAGCGGGGTATGCGGAGACCCAGTACTTC. It translates to CASSQLLAGYAETQYF.

There are many counts of this clonotype. This chain connects TRBV5-4 to TRBJ2-7, with TRBD2 matching over 9 bases. Trimming took 4 bases from V and 2 from J; bases not matched to a gene: 10. Germline CDR1 SGHNT, CDR2 YYREEE (reference sequence). The CDR3 is 16 residues long. CDR3: CASSKPEAGGPYEQYF. DNA for the CDR3: TGTGCCAGCAGCAAACCGGAAGCGGGAGGTCCCTACGAGCAGTACTTC.

This clonotype was counted a few times. This rearrangement joins TRBV27 to TRBJ2-1, with 9 bases fitting TRBD1. Unmatched junction bases numbered 6, after V lost 7 bases and J lost 8 bases. This CDR3 has 13 residues. Per germline, CDR1 MNHEY and CDR2 SMNVEV (reference sequence). CDR3 residues: CASKTGGRDEQFF. CDR3 nucleotides: TGTGCCAGCAAAACAGGGGGCCGGGATGAGCAGTTCTTC.

The chain has TRBV7-9 and TRBJ2-3, with 7 bases fitting TRBD2. Germline V CDR1 and CDR2: SEHNR, FQNEAQ (reference sequence). There are 16 residues in the CDR3. V shed 1 base, J shed 2 bases, and the junction held 6 bases outside the gene matches. The CDR3 DNA reads as TGTGCCAGCAGCTTAGTGCAGAGCGGGGCCACAGATACGCAGTATTTT. Translated, it gives CASSLVQSGATDTQYF.

This clonotype was counted at least ten times. The rearrangement joins TRBV19 to TRBJ1-1; 7 bases align to TRBD1. V lost 6 bases and J lost 0; bases outside the gene matches: 13. The CDR3 has 17 amino acids. Germline V gives CDR1 LNHDA, CDR2 SQIVND (reference sequence). CDR3: CASSLVRDSPMNTEAFF. The CDR3 bases are TGTGCCAGTAGCTTAGTCCGGGACAGCCCCATGAACACTGAAGCTTTCTTT.

The V gene is TRBV6-5, the J gene TRBJ2-3, with 8 nucleotides matching TRBD1. From germline, CDR1 is MNHEY and CDR2 SVGAGI. The CDR3 runs 13 residues. Trimming removed 6 bases from V and 3 bases from J; junction bases left unmatched: 2. CDR3 amino acids: CASRGQDTDTQYF. CDR3 coding DNA: TGTGCCAGCAGGGGACAGGATACAGATACGCAGTATTTT.

In its sample, this clonotype was seen a few times. This chain connects TRBV27 to TRBJ2-1; 9 nucleotides align to TRBD2. This CDR3 is 15 amino acids long. The germline V gene has CDR1 MNHEY and CDR2 SMNVEV (reference sequence). Trimming at V came to 8 bases and at J to 0 bases, leaving 5 bases not matched to a gene. The CDR3 sequence: CASGIAGASYNEQFF. CDR3 DNA: TGTGCCAGCGGTATAGCGGGGGCCTCCTACAATGAGCAGTTCTTC.

This clonotype was recorded a few times. This chain joins TRBV20-1 and TRBJ2-1, with a possible D match to TRBD1 (7 bases). CDR1 is DFQATT and CDR2 is SNEGSKA in the germline V gene (reference sequence). V shed 2 bases and J shed 5 bases, with 16 bases lying between them. This CDR3 is 15 amino acids long. CDR3 DNA: TGCAGTGCTAGATCAGCAGGGGGAGGTGACAATGAGCAGTTCTTC. Its protein product is CSARSAGGGDNEQFF.

As regards this clonotype: This may arise from a read error, as a much more abundant clone is one base away. The rearrangement uses TRBV6-5 and TRBJ1-2, with D possibly being TRBD1 (5 bases). Germline V gene sequence: CDR1 MNHEY, CDR2 SVGAGI. This CDR3 has 14 residues. Trimming left V 6 bases short and J 3 bases short, with 14 bases between. The CDR3 DNA sequence: TGTGCCAGCAGCCAACTGGGGGTAGACTATGGCTACACCTTC. Translated: CASSQLGVDYGYTF.

The chain employs TRBV3-1 and TRBJ1-1, with D possibly TRBD1 on 5 matching bases. Trimming removed 1 base from V and 6 bases from J, with 9 bases in between. The length of the CDR3 is 13 residues. CDR1 is LGHDT, CDR2 YNNKEL, per germline (reference sequence). This chain's CDR3 is CASSQVRGPEAFF. CDR3 bases: TGTGCCAGCAGCCAAGTTCGGGGACCTGAAGCTTTCTTT.